This passage covers 14 T cell receptor beta chains from one sample sequenced in a study. TCRdb ran MiXCR on the 5' RACE reads and lists one entry per CDR3 protein. The sample has 50,000 to 70,000 distinct CDR3 sequences, less than 25% seen once. Treg sorting used a CD4+CD25+CD127-/low gate. The sample consisted of tumor-infiltrating Tregs sorted from the breast tumor. The receptors stem from a female donor with breast cancer.

Points on this clonotype: Relative to the germline gene, one junction end is altered; a read error may explain this. V is TRBV12-3 or TRBV12-4 and J is TRBJ1-5; 7 nucleotides line up with TRBD1. This CDR3 has 14 residues. The CDR3 DNA reads TGTGCCAGCAGTTTAGGACAGGGCAATCAGCCCCAGCGTTTT. Its translation: CASSLGQGNQPQRF.

The CDR3 loop is CASTQVGANVLTF. Here the CDR3 DNA reads TGTGCCAGCACCCAAGTGGGGGCCAACGTCCTGACTTTC. The rearrangement links TRBV7-9 to TRBJ2-6; D is unclear. The CDR3 spans 13 residues. Germline V lookup: CDR1 SEHNR, CDR2 FQNEAQ (reference sequence). Trimming took off 7 bases at V and 4 bases at J, with 8 bases between the two ends.

This clonotype was recorded at least ten times. This chain joins TRBV29-1 and TRBJ2-7; the match to TRBD1 covers 9 bases. V lost 6 bases and J lost 4; bases outside the gene matches: 10. CDR1 is SQVTM and CDR2 is ANQGSEA in the germline V gene. The CDR3 consists of 14 residues. In DNA, the CDR3 is TGCAGCGTCGGGACAGGGCTAACCGGATACGAGCAGTACTTC. This translates into CSVGTGLTGYEQYF.

Remarks on this clonotype: It may be a read error: a sequence one base away is much more abundant. This likely comes from a read error, as the CDR3 has no conserved phenylalanine or tryptophan at its end. The gene calls are TRBV5-1 and TRBJ1-1, with no clear D. Germline V gene sequence: CDR1 SGHRS, CDR2 YFSETQ. Trimming left V 3 bases short and J 8 bases short, with 14 bases between. CDR3 length: 13 amino acids. The CDR3, as DNA: TGCGCCAGCAGCTCACTCACCGCGGAGGAAGCTTTCTGT. Amino acids: CASSSLTAEEAFC.

This clonotype was recorded many times. The chain combines TRBV12-3 or TRBV12-4 with TRBJ2-3, with D perhaps being TRBD1 or TRBD2 (5 bases each). Between the trimmed V and J ends, which lost 4 bases and 4 bases, there was a span of 18 bases. CDR3 length: 16 amino acids. The DNA of the CDR3 is TGTGCCAGCAGTTCGCGTGTGGTCGGGGCCCCAGATACGCAGTATTTT. Translated, it gives CASSSRVVGAPDTQYF.

The chain couples TRBV2 to TRBJ2-3, with 10 bases matching TRBD1. Germline loops: CDR1 SNHLY, CDR2 FYNNEI. Trimming removed 8 bases from V and 1 base from J; junction bases left unmatched: 6. CDR3 length: 15 residues. CDR3 DNA: TGTGCCAGCGCGAGGGGGACAGGGGGCACAGATACGCAGTATTTT. Translated, it gives CASARGTGGTDTQYF.

The chain links TRBV5-1 to TRBJ1-6; D is uncertain. Germline CDR1 is SGHRS and CDR2 is YFSETQ. The ends were cut back, 0 bases at V and 4 bases at J, with 8 bases in the middle. CDR3 length equals 15 residues. This chain's CDR3 is CASSLGDFYNSPLHF. The DNA for the CDR3 is TGCGCCAGCAGCTTGGGTGACTTTTATAATTCACCCCTCCACTTT. The complete variable domain, with remaining parts taken from reference TRBV5-1 and TRBJ1-6, reads KAGVTQTPRYLIKTRGQQVTLSCSPISGHRSVSWYQQTPGQGLQFLFEYFSETQRNKGNFPGRFSGRQFSNSRSEMNVSTLELGDSALYLCASSLGDFYNSPLHFGNGTRLTVT.

The chain couples TRBV6-5 to TRBJ2-1; 11 positions agree with TRBD2. Germline CDR1 and CDR2: MNHEY and SVGAGI. The CDR3 contains 16 residues. Trimming removed 6 bases from V and 9 bases from J; junction bases left unmatched: 13. The CDR3 spells CASSYRTSGSWSEQFF. The CDR3 bases are TGTGCCAGCAGCTACCGAACTAGCGGGAGTTGGAGTGAGCAGTTCTTC.

This chain connects TRBV20-1 to TRBJ2-1, with 7 bases aligning to TRBD1. CDR3 size: 12 residues. The germline gives CDR1 DFQATT, CDR2 SNEGSKA (reference sequence). For the CDR3, the DNA is TGCAGAGCAGGGGGTTCGTACAATGAGCAGTTCTTC. Its translation is CRAGGSYNEQFF.

Of note for this clonotype: This may stem from a read error, because a much larger clone lies one nucleotide away. The CDR3 is CASSPRGGGPDTQYF. The CDR3 region has the DNA TGTGCCAGCAGCCCACGGGGGGGAGGGCCAGATACGCAGTATTTT. The gene calls are TRBV6-5 and TRBJ2-3; TRBD2 agrees at 8 bases. In germline, CDR1 is MNHEY, CDR2 SVGAGI. Losses at the gene ends were 6 bases for V and 4 bases for J; bases not matched to a gene: 9. The CDR3 consists of 15 residues.

Turning to this clonotype: Because it lacks the conserved phenylalanine or tryptophan at the end, this CDR3 is likely a read error. The DNA of the CDR3 is TGTGCCAGCACCAAAGGACAGGGCTGGAATGAAAAACTGTTTTGT. It is translated as CASTKGQGWNEKLFC. The rearrangement uses TRBV11-3 and TRBJ1-4, with 8 nucleotides matching TRBD1. Germline CDR1 and CDR2: SGHNT and YENEEA. The V gene end was trimmed by 7 bases and the J gene end by 5 bases; junction bases not matched to a gene: 9. The CDR3 contains 15 residues.

The rearrangement links TRBV5-1 to TRBJ2-7, with 12 nucleotides matching TRBD2. V shed 4 bases, J shed 4 bases, and the junction held 12 bases outside the gene matches. CDR3 length: 17 residues. Germline V lookup: CDR1 SGHRS, CDR2 YFSETQ. CDR3: CASSLQTSGSRVYEQYF. Here the CDR3 DNA reads TGCGCCAGCAGCCTACAGACTAGCGGGAGTAGAGTTTACGAGCAGTACTTC.

This chain links TRBV5-1 with TRBJ2-5; either TRBD1 or TRBD2 may supply D (5 bases each). V was pared by 2 bases and J by 1 base, with 9 bases between. The CDR3 covers 14 residues. Germline V lookup: CDR1 SGHRS, CDR2 YFSETQ. The CDR3 DNA follows: TGCGCCAGCAGCTTTATCGGGGCCCAAGAGACCCAGTACTTC. Encoded protein: CASSFIGAQETQYF.

This sequence joins TRBV10-1 and TRBJ2-1; 9 positions agree with TRBD2. The CDR3 totals 17 residues. CDR1 and CDR2 from the germline V gene are WNHNN and SYGVQD (reference sequence). The junction had 14 bases not matched to a gene; V was cut back by 4 bases and J by 7 bases. The CDR3 sequence: CASSVSGTGLASNEQFF. The CDR3 DNA reads TGCGCCAGCAGTGTCTCAGGGACGGGACTAGCAAGTAATGAGCAGTTCTTC.